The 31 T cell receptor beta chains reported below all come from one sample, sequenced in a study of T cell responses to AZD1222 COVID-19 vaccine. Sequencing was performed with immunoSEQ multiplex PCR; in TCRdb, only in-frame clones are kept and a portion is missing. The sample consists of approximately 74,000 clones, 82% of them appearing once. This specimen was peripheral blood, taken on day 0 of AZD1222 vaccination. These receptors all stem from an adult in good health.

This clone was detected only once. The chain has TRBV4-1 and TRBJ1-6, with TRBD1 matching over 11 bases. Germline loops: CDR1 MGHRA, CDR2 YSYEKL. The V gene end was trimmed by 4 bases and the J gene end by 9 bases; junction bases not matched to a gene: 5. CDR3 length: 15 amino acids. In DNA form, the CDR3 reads TGCGCCAGCAGCCCGGGACAGGGGGTTCGTTCACCCCTCCACTTT. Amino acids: CASSPGQGVRSPLHF.

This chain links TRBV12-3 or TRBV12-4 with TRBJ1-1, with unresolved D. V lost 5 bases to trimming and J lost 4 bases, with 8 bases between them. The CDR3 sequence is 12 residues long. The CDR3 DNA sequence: TGTGCCAGCAGTAGACTCCTCACTGAAGCTTTCTTT. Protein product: CASSRLLTEAFF.

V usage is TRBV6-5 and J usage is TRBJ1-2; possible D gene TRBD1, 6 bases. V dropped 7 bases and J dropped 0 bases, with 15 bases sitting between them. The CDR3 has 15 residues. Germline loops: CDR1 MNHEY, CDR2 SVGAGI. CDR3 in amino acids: CASTPATGTNYGYTF. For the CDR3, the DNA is TGTGCCAGCACCCCGGCGACAGGCACTAACTATGGCTACACCTTC.

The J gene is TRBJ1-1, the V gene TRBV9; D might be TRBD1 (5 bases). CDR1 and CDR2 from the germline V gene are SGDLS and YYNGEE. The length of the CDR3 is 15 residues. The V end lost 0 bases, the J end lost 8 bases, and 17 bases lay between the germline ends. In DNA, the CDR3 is TGTGCCAGCAGCGTAGGTGGAGCAGGGCGGGCCGAAGCTTTCTTT. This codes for CASSVGGAGRAEAFF.

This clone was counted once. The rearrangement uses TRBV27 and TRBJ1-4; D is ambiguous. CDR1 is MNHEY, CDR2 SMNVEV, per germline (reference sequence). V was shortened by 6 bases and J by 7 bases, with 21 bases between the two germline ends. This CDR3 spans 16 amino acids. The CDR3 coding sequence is TGTGCCAGCAGGCTAAAACCGACTCATCGGGGTGAAAAACTGTTTTTT. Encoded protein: CASRLKPTHRGEKLFF.

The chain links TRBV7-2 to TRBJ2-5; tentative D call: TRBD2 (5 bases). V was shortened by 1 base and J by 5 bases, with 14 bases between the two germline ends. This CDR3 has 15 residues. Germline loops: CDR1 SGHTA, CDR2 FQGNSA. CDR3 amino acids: CASSLVPSPGETQYF. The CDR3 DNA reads TGTGCCAGCAGCTTAGTTCCTAGCCCGGGGGAGACCCAGTACTTC.

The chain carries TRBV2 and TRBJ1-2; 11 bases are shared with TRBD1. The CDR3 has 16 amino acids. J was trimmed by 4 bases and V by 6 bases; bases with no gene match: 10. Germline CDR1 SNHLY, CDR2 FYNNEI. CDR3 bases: TGTGCCAGCAGCCCAAACAGGGGACAGGGGGGCTATGGCTACACCTTC. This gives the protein CASSPNRGQGGYGYTF.

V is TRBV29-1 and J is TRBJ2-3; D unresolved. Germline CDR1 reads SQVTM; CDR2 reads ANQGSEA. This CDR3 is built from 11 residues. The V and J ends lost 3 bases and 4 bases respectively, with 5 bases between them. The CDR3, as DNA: TGCAGCGTTGATTATGCAGATACGCAGTATTTT. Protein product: CSVDYADTQYF.

The CDR3: CASSSRGGTSGDSSYNEQFF. CDR3 nucleotide sequence: TGTGCCAGCAGCTCGCGGGGGGGGACTAGCGGTGACAGCTCCTACAATGAGCAGTTCTTC. This sequence joins TRBV5-4 and TRBJ2-1; 11 positions match TRBD2. Germline-derived CDR1 and CDR2 are SGHNT and YYREEE (reference sequence). J gave up 0 bases and V 3 bases, and 14 bases lay outside the gene matches. The CDR3 is made up of 20 amino acids.

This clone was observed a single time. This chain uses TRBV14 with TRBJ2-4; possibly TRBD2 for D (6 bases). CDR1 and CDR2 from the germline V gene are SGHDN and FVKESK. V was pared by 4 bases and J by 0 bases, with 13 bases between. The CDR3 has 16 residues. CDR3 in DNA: TGTGCCAGCAGCCCTTCGGGACTGCTAGCCAAAAACATTCAGTACTTC. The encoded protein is CASSPSGLLAKNIQYF. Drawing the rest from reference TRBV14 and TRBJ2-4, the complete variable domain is EAGVTQFPSHSVIEKGQTVTLRCDPISGHDNLYWYRRVMGKEIKFLLHFVKESKQDESGMPNNRFLAERTGGTYSTLKVQPAELEDSGVYFCASSPSGLLAKNIQYFGAGTRLSVL.

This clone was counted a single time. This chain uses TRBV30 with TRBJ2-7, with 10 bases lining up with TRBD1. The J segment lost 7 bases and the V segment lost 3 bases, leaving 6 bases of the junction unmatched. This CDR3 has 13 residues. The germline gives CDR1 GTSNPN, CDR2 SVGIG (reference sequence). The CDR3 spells CAWRTGQGREQYF. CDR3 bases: TGTGCCTGGAGAACGGGACAGGGGAGGGAGCAGTACTTC.

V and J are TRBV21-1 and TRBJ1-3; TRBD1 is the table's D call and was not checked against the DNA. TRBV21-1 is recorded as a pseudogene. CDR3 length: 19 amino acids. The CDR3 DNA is TGTGCCAGCAGCAAACGCGCAGGGGGCCGGATCCTCTCTGGAAACACCATATATTTT. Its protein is CASSKRAGGRILSGNTIYF.

The CDR3 DNA is TGTGCCTGGACAAACAGGGGAAACTATGGCTACACCTTC. Protein product: CAWTNRGNYGYTF. The chain is built from TRBV30 and TRBJ1-2, with TRBD1 matching over 7 bases. The CDR3 runs to 13 residues. V was pared by 4 bases and J by 2 bases, with 4 bases of the junction left unmatched. Germline assignment: CDR1 GTSNPN and CDR2 SVGIG (reference sequence).

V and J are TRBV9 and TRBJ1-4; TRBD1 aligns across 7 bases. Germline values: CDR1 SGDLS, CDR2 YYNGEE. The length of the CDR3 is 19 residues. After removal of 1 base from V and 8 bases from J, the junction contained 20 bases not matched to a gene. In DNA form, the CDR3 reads TGTGCCAGCAGCGTACCAAATAGGGGGCGACCATGGAAAACCGAAAAACTGTTTTTT. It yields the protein CASSVPNRGRPWKTEKLFF.

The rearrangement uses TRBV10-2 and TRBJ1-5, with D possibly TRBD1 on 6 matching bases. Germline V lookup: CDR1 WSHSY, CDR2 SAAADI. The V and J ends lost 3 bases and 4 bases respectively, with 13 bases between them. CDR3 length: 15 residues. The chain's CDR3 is CASSDTGTRNQPQHF. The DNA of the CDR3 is TGCGCCAGCAGTGACACCGGGACAAGGAATCAGCCCCAGCATTTT.

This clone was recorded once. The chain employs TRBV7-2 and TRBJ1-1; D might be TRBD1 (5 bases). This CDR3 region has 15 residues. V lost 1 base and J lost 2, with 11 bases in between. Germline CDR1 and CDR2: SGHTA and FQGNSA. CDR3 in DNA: TGTGCCAGCAGCTTAGGGGGCAGGGCCAACACTGAAGCTTTCTTT. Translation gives CASSLGGRANTEAFF.

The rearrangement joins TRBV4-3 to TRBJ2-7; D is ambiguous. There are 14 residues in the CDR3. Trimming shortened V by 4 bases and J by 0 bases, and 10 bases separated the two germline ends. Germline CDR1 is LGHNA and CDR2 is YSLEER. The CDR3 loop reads CASSLSESSYEQYF. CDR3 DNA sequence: TGCGCCAGCAGCCTTTCTGAGAGCTCCTACGAGCAGTACTTC.

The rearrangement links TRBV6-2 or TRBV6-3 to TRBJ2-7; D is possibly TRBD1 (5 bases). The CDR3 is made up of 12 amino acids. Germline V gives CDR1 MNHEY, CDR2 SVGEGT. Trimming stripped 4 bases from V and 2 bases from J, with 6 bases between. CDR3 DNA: TGTGCCAGCAGTTGGGGCGCCTACGAGCAGTACTTC. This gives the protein CASSWGAYEQYF.

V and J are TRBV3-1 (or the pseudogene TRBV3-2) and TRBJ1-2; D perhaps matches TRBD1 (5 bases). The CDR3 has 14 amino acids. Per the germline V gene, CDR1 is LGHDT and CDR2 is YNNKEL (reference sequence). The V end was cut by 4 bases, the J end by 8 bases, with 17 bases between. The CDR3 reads CASSRPPGLGGYTF. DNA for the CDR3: TGTGCCAGCAGCCGCCCGCCGGGACTCGGCGGCTACACCTTC.

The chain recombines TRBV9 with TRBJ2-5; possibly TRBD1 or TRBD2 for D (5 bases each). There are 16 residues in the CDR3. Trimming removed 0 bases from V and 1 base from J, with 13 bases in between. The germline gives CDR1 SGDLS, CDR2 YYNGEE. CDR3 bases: TGTGCCAGCAGCGTAGCCCAGGACACTAGCCAAGAGACCCAGTACTTC. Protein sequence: CASSVAQDTSQETQYF. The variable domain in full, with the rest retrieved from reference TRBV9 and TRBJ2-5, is DSGVTQTPKHLITATGQRVTLRCSPRSGDLSVYWYQQSLDQGLQFLIQYYNGEERAKGNILERFSAQQFPDLHSELNLSSLELGDSALYFCASSVAQDTSQETQYFGPGTRLLVL.

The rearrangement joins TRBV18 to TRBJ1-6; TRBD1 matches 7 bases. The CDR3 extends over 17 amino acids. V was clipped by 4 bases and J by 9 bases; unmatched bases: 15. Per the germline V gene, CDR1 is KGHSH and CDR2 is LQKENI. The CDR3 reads CASSLDRYPTTGSPLHF. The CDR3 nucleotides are TGTGCCAGCTCACTGGACAGGTACCCTACGACTGGTTCACCCCTCCACTTT.

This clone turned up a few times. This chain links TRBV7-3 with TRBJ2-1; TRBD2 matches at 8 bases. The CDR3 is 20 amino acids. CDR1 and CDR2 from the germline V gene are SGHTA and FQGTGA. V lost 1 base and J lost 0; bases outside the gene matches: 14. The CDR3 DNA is TGTGCCAGCAGCTTAAAAGGCGCGACTAGCGCTTTGAGCTCCTACAATGAGCAGTTCTTC. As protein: CASSLKGATSALSSYNEQFF. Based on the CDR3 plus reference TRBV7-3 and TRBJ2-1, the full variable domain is GAGVSQTPSNKVTEKGKYVELRCDPISGHTALYWYRQSLGQGPEFLIYFQGTGAADDSGLPNDRFFAVRPEGSVSTLKIQRTERGDSAVYLCASSLKGATSALSSYNEQFFGPGTRLTVL.

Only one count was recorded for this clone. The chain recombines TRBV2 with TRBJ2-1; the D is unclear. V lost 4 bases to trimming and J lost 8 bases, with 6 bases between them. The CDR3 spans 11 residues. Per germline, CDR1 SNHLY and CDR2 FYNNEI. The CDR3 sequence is CASSAWDEQFF. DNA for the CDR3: TGTGCCAGCAGTGCATGGGATGAGCAGTTCTTC.

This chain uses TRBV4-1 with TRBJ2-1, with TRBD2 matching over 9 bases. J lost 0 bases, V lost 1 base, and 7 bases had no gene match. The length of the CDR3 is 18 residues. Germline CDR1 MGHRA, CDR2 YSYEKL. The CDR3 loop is CASSQGRLAAHSYNEQFF. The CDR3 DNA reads TGCGCCAGCAGCCAAGGTCGACTAGCGGCACACTCCTACAATGAGCAGTTCTTC.

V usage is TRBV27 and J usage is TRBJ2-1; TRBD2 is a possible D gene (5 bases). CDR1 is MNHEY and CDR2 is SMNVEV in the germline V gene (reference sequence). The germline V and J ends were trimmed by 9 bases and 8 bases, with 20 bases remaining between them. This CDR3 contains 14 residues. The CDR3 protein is CASCWENPGDEQFF. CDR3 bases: TGTGCCAGTTGTTGGGAGAACCCCGGGGATGAGCAGTTCTTC.

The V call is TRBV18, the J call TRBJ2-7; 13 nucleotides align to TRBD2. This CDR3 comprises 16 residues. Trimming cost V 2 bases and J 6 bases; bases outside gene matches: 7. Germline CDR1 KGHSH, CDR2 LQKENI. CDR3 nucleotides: TGTGCCAGCTCACCAATGCCCGGGACTAGCGGGACCGAGCAGTACTTC. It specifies CASSPMPGTSGTEQYF. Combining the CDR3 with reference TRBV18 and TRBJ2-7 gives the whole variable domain NAGVMQNPRHLVRRRGQEARLRCSPMKGHSHVYWYRQLPEEGLKFMVYLQKENIIDESGMPKERFSAEFPKEGPSILRIQQVVRGDSAAYFCASSPMPGTSGTEQYFGPGTRLTVT.

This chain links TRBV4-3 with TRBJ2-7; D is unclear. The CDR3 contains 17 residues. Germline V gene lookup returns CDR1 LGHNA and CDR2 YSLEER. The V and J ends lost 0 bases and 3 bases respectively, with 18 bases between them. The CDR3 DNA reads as TGCGCCAGCAGCCAAGATTTTAGTGGGTACGGCAACTACGAGCAGTACTTC. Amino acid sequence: CASSQDFSGYGNYEQYF.

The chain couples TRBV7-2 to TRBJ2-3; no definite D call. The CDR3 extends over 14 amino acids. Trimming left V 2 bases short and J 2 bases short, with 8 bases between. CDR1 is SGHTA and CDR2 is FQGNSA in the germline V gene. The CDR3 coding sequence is TGTGCCAGCAGCTTACGGAGTTTCACAGATACGCAGTATTTT. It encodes CASSLRSFTDTQYF.

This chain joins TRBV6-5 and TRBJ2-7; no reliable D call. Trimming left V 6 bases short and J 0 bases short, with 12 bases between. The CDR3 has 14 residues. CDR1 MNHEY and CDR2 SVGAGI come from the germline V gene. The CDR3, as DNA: TGTGCCAGCAGGACCGAGAGGAGCTCCTACGAGCAGTACTTC. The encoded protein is CASRTERSSYEQYF.

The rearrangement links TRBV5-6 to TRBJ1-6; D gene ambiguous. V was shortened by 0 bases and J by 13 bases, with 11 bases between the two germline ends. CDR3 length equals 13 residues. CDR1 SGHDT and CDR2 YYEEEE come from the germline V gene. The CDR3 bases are TGTGCCAGCAGCTTGGCCGGTCAGGTCCCCCTCCACTTT. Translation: CASSLAGQVPLHF.

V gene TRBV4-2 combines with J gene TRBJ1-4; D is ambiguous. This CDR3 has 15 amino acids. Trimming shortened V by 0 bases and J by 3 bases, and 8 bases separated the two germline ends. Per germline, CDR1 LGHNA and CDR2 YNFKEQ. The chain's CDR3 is CASSQEGGANEKLFF. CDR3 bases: TGTGCCAGCAGCCAAGAAGGCGGGGCTAATGAAAAACTGTTTTTT.